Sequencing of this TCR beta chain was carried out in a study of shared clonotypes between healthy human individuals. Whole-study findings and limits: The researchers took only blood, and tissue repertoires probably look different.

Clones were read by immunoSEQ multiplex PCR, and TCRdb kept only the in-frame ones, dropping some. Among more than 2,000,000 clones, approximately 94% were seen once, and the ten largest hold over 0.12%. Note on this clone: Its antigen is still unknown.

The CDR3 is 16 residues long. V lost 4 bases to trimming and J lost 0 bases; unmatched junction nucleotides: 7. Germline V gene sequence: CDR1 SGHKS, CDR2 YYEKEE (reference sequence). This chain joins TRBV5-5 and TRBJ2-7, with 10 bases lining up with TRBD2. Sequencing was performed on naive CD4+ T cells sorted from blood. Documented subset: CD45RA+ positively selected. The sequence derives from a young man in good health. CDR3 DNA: TGTGCCAGCAGCCGGTGGACTAGCGGTCTCTCCTACGAGCAGTACTTC. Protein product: CASSRWTSGLSYEQYF. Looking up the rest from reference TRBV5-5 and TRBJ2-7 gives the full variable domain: DAGVTQSPTHLIKTRGQQVTLRCSPISGHKSVSWYQQVLGQGPQFIFQYYEKEERGRGNFPDRFSARQFPNYSSELNVNALLLGDSALYLCASSRWTSGLSYEQYFGPGTRLTVT.